The T cell receptor (beta chain) under discussion was sequenced for a study of blood T cell repertoires in COVID-19. Overall study: Acute-phase and convalescent COVID-19 samples originated in the United States, Italy and Spain. PBMCs, B-cell-depleted T cells, or T cells provided the cDNA or gDNA that made up the material.

The study recruited people aged about 18 to 95 years across around 23 US areas. Participants were placed into cohorts based on the clinical history they reported. Method: immunoSEQ multiplex PCR; TCRdb's copy keeps in-frame clones and lacks some. The table lists around 160,000 clones, roughly 90% of them singletons. CDR3 length: 16 amino acids. Per the germline V gene, CDR1 is LGHDT and CDR2 is YNNKEL (reference sequence). The V gene end was trimmed by 1 base and the J gene end by 8 bases; junction bases not matched to a gene: 6. This clone was picked up a small number of times. This chain links TRBV3-1 (or the pseudogene TRBV3-2) with TRBJ1-6, with 9 positions matching TRBD1. Sequencing used PBMCs or T cells enriched from blood (not recorded which). The clonotype originates from a woman aged 25 to 39 with acute COVID-19. CDR3 nucleotide sequence: TGTGCCAGCAGCCAAGGAACCGGGACAGGGTATTCACCCCTCCACTTT. It translates to CASSQGTGTGYSPLHF.